Presented here are 11 T cell receptor beta chains from one specimen sequenced in a study of blood T cell repertoires in COVID-19. Method: immunoSEQ multiplex PCR; TCRdb's copy keeps in-frame clones and lacks some. The sample includes about 250,000 clones, around 85% seen only once; the top ten take 5% to 6.5%. The material sequenced was peripheral blood. These receptors were taken from a man aged 45-65 years with COVID-19, enrolled during active disease.

The CDR3 sequence: CASSPRQTEQNTEAFF. CDR3 coding DNA: TGTGCCAGCTCACCACGGCAGACGGAGCAGAACACTGAAGCTTTCTTT. J is TRBJ1-1 and V is TRBV18; D uncertain. Germline CDR1 KGHSH, CDR2 LQKENI. The CDR3 is 16 residues long. V was cut by 1 base and J by 1 base, with 13 bases left in between. The full variable domain, rest sourced from reference TRBV18 and TRBJ1-1, is NAGVMQNPRHLVRRRGQEARLRCSPMKGHSHVYWYRQLPEEGLKFMVYLQKENIIDESGMPKERFSAEFPKEGPSILRIQQVVRGDSAAYFCASSPRQTEQNTEAFFGQGTRLTVV.

The J gene is TRBJ1-2, the V gene TRBV28; 9 nucleotides align to TRBD1. Germline values: CDR1 MDHEN, CDR2 SYDVKM. The CDR3 is made up of 15 amino acids. V shed 5 bases and J 4 bases; nucleotides not matched to a gene: 8. The chain's CDR3 is CASSGQGPFSYGYTF. The CDR3 DNA reads as TGTGCCAGCAGTGGACAGGGGCCGTTTTCCTATGGCTACACCTTC.

The chain links TRBV7-9 to TRBJ1-1; D is ambiguous. CDR1 and CDR2 from the germline V gene are SEHNR and FQNEAQ (reference sequence). V was trimmed by 2 bases and J by 4 bases, leaving 5 bases between them. The CDR3 covers 12 residues. CDR3 protein: CASSLRGTEAFF. The CDR3 DNA reads TGTGCCAGCAGCTTACGGGGCACTGAAGCTTTCTTT.

The chain links TRBV10-3 to TRBJ1-4, with D perhaps TRBD1 (6 bases). Trimming shortened V by 6 bases and J by 4 bases, and 9 bases separated the two germline ends. This CDR3 spans 13 amino acids. Looked up from germline, CDR1 is ENHRY and CDR2 is SYGVKD. Written as DNA, the CDR3 is TGTGCCATCAGACAGGGCGATAATGAAAAACTGTTTTTT. This encodes CAIRQGDNEKLFF.

This chain links TRBV28 with TRBJ1-2, with TRBD1 matching 10 bases. The length of the CDR3 is 15 residues. J gave up 2 bases and V 6 bases, and 6 bases lay outside the gene matches. The germline V gene encodes CDR1 MDHEN and CDR2 SYDVKM. For the CDR3, the DNA is TGTGCCAGCAGCGGAAGACAGGGGGCAAACTATGGCTACACCTTC. Translated: CASSGRQGANYGYTF.

The chain joins TRBV9 to TRBJ2-3, with TRBD1 identical over 7 bases. The CDR3 is made up of 14 amino acids. V shed 0 bases, J shed 3 bases, and the junction held 1 base outside the gene matches. Germline V lookup: CDR1 SGDLS, CDR2 YYNGEE. In nucleotides, the CDR3 is TGTGCCAGCAGCGTAGGACAGGGAACAGATACGCAGTATTTT. As protein: CASSVGQGTDTQYF.

This chain uses TRBV19 with TRBJ2-5, with D possibly being TRBD2 (6 bases). The CDR3 is made up of 13 amino acids. The V end lost 3 bases, the J end lost 9 bases, and 14 bases lay between the germline ends. In germline, CDR1 is LNHDA, CDR2 SQIVND (reference sequence). The CDR3 region has the DNA TGTGCCAGTAGTATCATTGCGGGGTTTGCCCAGTACTTC. Protein: CASSIIAGFAQYF.

CDR3 nucleotides: TGTGCCAGCAGCTCTCGGAGCCAGACCCAGTACTTC. Protein product: CASSSRSQTQYF. V gene TRBV5-6 combines with J gene TRBJ2-5; D is unresolved. Trimming took 3 bases from V and 6 from J, leaving 9 bases between them. The CDR3 spans 12 residues. In germline, CDR1 is SGHDT, CDR2 YYEEEE.

This clone was detected only a few times. The J gene is TRBJ1-1, the V gene TRBV2, with 9 bases aligning to TRBD1. This CDR3 has 13 amino acids. From germline, CDR1 is SNHLY and CDR2 FYNNEI. Trimming removed 4 bases from V and 7 bases from J; junction bases left unmatched: 4. This chain's CDR3 is CASSADRGVEAFF. The CDR3 DNA follows: TGTGCCAGCAGTGCGGACAGGGGTGTTGAAGCTTTCTTT.

The chain combines TRBV30 with TRBJ2-5; unclear D gene. The CDR3 is made up of 10 amino acids. Deletions cut 7 bases from V and 4 bases from J, with 7 bases between. Germline-derived CDR1 and CDR2 are GTSNPN and SVGIG (reference sequence). CDR3 nucleotides: TGTGCCTACGGTCGAGAGACCCAGTACTTC. Its translation: CAYGRETQYF.

This clone was observed a single time. The chain carries TRBV11-2 and TRBJ2-5; weak D call: TRBD2 (7 bases). Per the germline V gene, CDR1 is SGHAT and CDR2 is FQNNGV. The CDR3 length is 16 residues. V was pared by 1 base and J by 2 bases, with 14 bases between. DNA of the CDR3: TGTGCCAGCAGCTTAGGGGGGGCGGGAGTACAAGAGACCCAGTACTTC. Translating it yields CASSLGGAGVQETQYF.